This T cell receptor (beta chain) derives from a study of Graves' ophthalmopathy and Graves' hyperthyroidism. The wider study: The collection of peripheral blood took place at initial diagnosis, before any treatment.

As diagnostic evidence, clinical symptoms, serum thyroxine, TRAb, thyroid ultrasound and orbital computed tomography were relied upon. The TCR beta CDR3 regions underwent amplification from RNA transcripts. Following a first-round RT-PCR that used HTBI primers, a second-round multiplex PCR was carried out. TCRdb analysed the multiplex PCR reads with MiXCR anew, one entry per CDR3 protein. The sample yields 650,000 to 900,000 distinct CDR3 sequences, roughly two fifths seen once. The sample consisted of peripheral blood. This TCR derives from an adult man with Graves' ophthalmopathy.

CDR3 DNA: TGTGCCAGCAGCCTCGTATGGGCGGGGGGAAATCTGTTTTTT. Encoded protein: CASSLVWAGGNLFF. This chain links TRBV11-2 with TRBJ1-4, with D possibly TRBD1 on 5 matching bases. The CDR3 sequence is 14 residues long. In germline, CDR1 is SGHAT, CDR2 FQNNGV. V lost 5 bases and J lost 14, with 21 bases in between.